Listed below are T cell receptor beta chains from one sample, sequenced in a study of identical twins. TCRdb reanalysed the 5' RACE reads using MiXCR and keeps one entry per CDR3 protein. The sample consists of roughly 250,000 distinct CDR3 sequences, 5.5% to 7% of them appearing once. These sequences were also reported in another study, on yellow fever vaccine responses in identical twins.

Sequenced material: memory (CD45RO+) T cells sorted from blood. Source of these receptors: a woman between 18 and 29 years old in good health. CDR3s include the opening cysteine and the closing phenylalanine or tryptophan. D genes are given only for firm matches. The size of a clone is reported for some rows only, either as once, few or many, or as a class for expanded clones.

J gene,D gene,clone size,V gene,CDR3 DNA,CDR3 protein
TRBJ1-5,NA,many,TRBV29-1,TGCAGCGTCTCAATAGGGGAGGTCAATCAGCCCCAGCATTTT,CSVSIGEVNQPQHF
TRBJ2-1,TRBD1,few,TRBV7-3,TGTGCCAGCAGCGTCCAGGGGGCCACCTACAATGAGCAGTTCTTC,CASSVQGATYNEQFF
TRBJ2-6,TRBD1,NA,TRBV5-1,TGCGCCAGCAGCTTAGGACAGGCGAGCTCTGGGGCCAACGTCCTGACTTTC,CASSLGQASSGANVLTF
TRBJ2-1,TRBD1,NA,TRBV20-1,TGCAGTGCTAGGACCGGGACAGGGGTAATTCGCAATGAGCAGTTCTTC,CSARTGTGVIRNEQFF
TRBJ1-1,NA,NA,TRBV10-2,TGCGCCAGCAGTGAGTCGCGAGCGAACACTGAAGCTTTCTTT,CASSESRANTEAFF
TRBJ2-3,TRBD1,many,TRBV7-2,TGTGCCAGCAGCTTAGCGGCAGGGGGCGGCACAGATACGCAGTATTTT,CASSLAAGGGTDTQYF
TRBJ2-2,TRBD2,many,TRBV6-4,TGTGCCAGCCCCACTACTAGCGGATCACGACGGCGCACCGGGGAGCTGTTTTTT,CASPTTSGSRRRTGELFF
TRBJ2-2,NA,many,TRBV2,TGTGCCATCCTGAGGGGGGCGAACACCGGGGAGCTGTTTTTT,CAILRGANTGELFF
TRBJ1-2,TRBD1,few,TRBV2,TGTGCCAGCAGTTCCGGGACAGGGGCCTATGGCTACACCTTC,CASSSGTGAYGYTF
TRBJ2-5,TRBD2,many,TRBV20-1,TGCAGTGCTAGAGCGGGACTAATAACGGAGACCCAGTACTTC,CSARAGLITETQYF
TRBJ2-1,NA,many,TRBV7-2,TGTGCCAGCAGCTTAGTCAGAGGCGGGGGCCTTAACAATGAGCAGTTCTTC,CASSLVRGGGLNNEQFF
TRBJ1-5,TRBD1,many,TRBV20-1,TGCAGTGCTAGAGGATTAGGGACAGAGAGTCAGCCCCAGCATTTT,CSARGLGTESQPQHF
TRBJ2-3,NA,many,TRBV2,TGTGCCAGCAAGGGGGGTCGAAGCCCTGTCAAGCGAGATACGCAGTATTTT,CASKGGRSPVKRDTQYF
TRBJ2-3,NA,few,TRBV7-2,TGTGCCAGCGCAATAAGCACTTCTAGCACAGATACGCAGTATTTT,CASAISTSSTDTQYF
TRBJ1-2,TRBD1,few,TRBV9,TGTGCCAGCAGCGTAACCGGGACAGCTAACTATGGCTACACCTTC,CASSVTGTANYGYTF
TRBJ2-3,TRBD2,NA,TRBV20-1,TGCAGTGCCGGGGGGGGTAGCGGCGGGGATACGCAGTATTTT,CSAGGGSGGDTQYF
TRBJ2-3,TRBD1,few,TRBV5-1,TGCGCCAGCAGCGCAGGGGACAGTTCGTGGGCAGATACGCAGTATTTT,CASSAGDSSWADTQYF
TRBJ1-1,NA,NA,TRBV11-2,TGTGCCAGCAGCTTAGGTGTCTCAGGGGCCACTGAAGCTTTCTTT,CASSLGVSGATEAFF
TRBJ2-1,TRBD2,few,TRBV18,TGTGCCAGCTCTCACGGACTAGCGGACTACAATGAGCAGTTCTTC,CASSHGLADYNEQFF
TRBJ2-3,TRBD2,few,TRBV5-1,TGCGCCAGCAGTCGAACGACTAGCGGGGGTGGAGATACGCAGTATTTT,CASSRTTSGGGDTQYF
TRBJ2-7,NA,few,TRBV18,TGTGCCAGCTCACAGGGGCCAACGACACTTTACGAGCAGTACTTC,CASSQGPTTLYEQYF
TRBJ2-2,NA,many,TRBV10-3,TGTGCCACGCTAGAGAGCGGCACCGGGGAGCTGTTTTTT,CATLESGTGELFF
TRBJ1-1,NA,NA,TRBV3-1,TGTGCCAGCAGCCAGAAAGGAGCGCTGCACACTGAAGCTTTCTTT,CASSQKGALHTEAFF
TRBJ2-4,NA,few,TRBV27,TGTGCCAGCAGGGGATTGGGACTAGCCAAAAACATTCAGTACTTC,CASRGLGLAKNIQYF
TRBJ1-1,NA,few,TRBV6-5,TGTGCCAGCAGTTACCTCAAAAGTAGTAGCACTGAAGCTTTCTTT,CASSYLKSSSTEAFF
TRBJ2-1,TRBD2,NA,TRBV6-2/TRBV6-3,TGTGCCAGCAAGGGGGGGGGGACTAGGTACTACAATGAGCAGTTCTTC,CASKGGGTRYYNEQFF
TRBJ1-1,NA,few,TRBV28,TGTGCCAGCAGTTTCCCCCAGGGATCGAACACTGAAGCTTTCTTT,CASSFPQGSNTEAFF
TRBJ2-3,TRBD1,NA,TRBV28,TGTGCCAGCAGTTTCCGGACAGGGTTCGCAGATACGCAGTATTTT,CASSFRTGFADTQYF
TRBJ2-7,NA,NA,TRBV3-1,TGTGCCAGCAGCCAAACTGAGGGGGTGCAGTACTTC,CASSQTEGVQYF
TRBJ2-3,NA,few,TRBV4-1,TGCGCCAGCAGCCATAACACAGATACGCAGTATTTT,CASSHNTDTQYF
TRBJ2-6,NA,few,TRBV24-1,TGTGCCACCAGTGATTTGCGCAGGGGAGAGGCTGGGGCCAACGTCCTGACTTTC,CATSDLRRGEAGANVLTF
TRBJ2-2,NA,few,TRBV6-4,TGTGCCAGCAGCCCCATTGACACCGGGGAGCTGTTTTTT,CASSPIDTGELFF
TRBJ2-3,NA,few,TRBV10-3,TGTGCCATCAGTGCGAGGGGTGACACAGATACGCAGTATTTT,CAISARGDTDTQYF
TRBJ2-5,NA,few,TRBV9,TGTGCCAGCAGCGTAGATCCGGTTCAAGAGACCCAGTACTTC,CASSVDPVQETQYF
TRBJ2-1,NA,NA,TRBV5-4,TGTGCCAGCAGTTGGATGGCGGGCGAGCAGTTCTTC,CASSWMAGEQFF
TRBJ2-2,NA,many,TRBV5-1,TGCGCCAGCAGCCCTAACCGGGTAAAGAACACCGGGGAGCTGTTTTTT,CASSPNRVKNTGELFF
TRBJ2-1,TRBD1,NA,TRBV5-6,TGTGCCAGCAGCCGGGACAGGGTTTCTTGGTTCTTC,CASSRDRVSWFF
TRBJ1-1,NA,many,TRBV2,TGTGCCAGCAGTTCCCTAGGGGGAACTGAAGCTTTCTTT,CASSSLGGTEAFF
TRBJ1-5,TRBD1,NA,TRBV24-1,TGTGCCACCGCCCCCGGGGAGAATCGGGGACAGCCCCATCATTTT,CATAPGENRGQPHHF
TRBJ2-5,TRBD2,NA,TRBV11-2,TGTGCCAGCAGCTTAATCCCCTGGGGAGCGGGAGGGCAAGAGACCCAGTACTTC,CASSLIPWGAGGQETQYF
TRBJ1-5,NA,many,TRBV9,TGTGCCAGCAGCGTCTCGGGGGGCAATCAGCCCCAGCATTTT,CASSVSGGNQPQHF
TRBJ2-4,NA,few,TRBV19,TGTGCCAGTACCAACGACGCACTAGCCAAAAACATTCAGTACTTC,CASTNDALAKNIQYF
TRBJ1-6,NA,few,TRBV23-1,TGCGCCAGCAGTCAATCGGAGGGTCGGACACCCCTCCACTTT,CASSQSEGRTPLHF
TRBJ2-1,TRBD2,many,TRBV4-2,TGTGCCAGCAGCCAGGCGGGAGGGACCTACAATGAGCAGTTCTTC,CASSQAGGTYNEQFF
TRBJ2-1,NA,many,TRBV25-1,TGTGCCAGCAGCAAAGGGACCCGCGGGGATGAGCAGTTCTTC,CASSKGTRGDEQFF
TRBJ2-7,NA,few,TRBV25-1,TGTGCCAGCAGTGAACCCGGCCTAGGATACGAGCAGTACTTC,CASSEPGLGYEQYF
TRBJ1-1,NA,NA,TRBV7-2,TGTGCCAGCAGCCCTACAAGGGGGAACACTGAAGCTTTCTTT,CASSPTRGNTEAFF
TRBJ2-3,NA,many,TRBV12-3/TRBV12-4,TGTGCCAGCAGTAAAACGGGGGTTCCAGATACGCAGTATTTT,CASSKTGVPDTQYF
TRBJ2-3,TRBD2,many,TRBV7-8,TGTGCCAGCAGCTTACTAGCGGGTGACACAGATACGCAGTATTTT,CASSLLAGDTDTQYF
TRBJ1-1,NA,many,TRBV10-3,TGTGCCATCAGTGAGTCGACAGGATCGGGCACTGAAGCTTTCTTT,CAISESTGSGTEAFF
TRBJ1-5,NA,few,TRBV12-3/TRBV12-4,TGTGCCAGCAGTTTAGGGAACTCCATTAATCAGCCCCAGCATTTT,CASSLGNSINQPQHF
TRBJ2-7,NA,many,TRBV18,TGTGCCAGCTCCATCCGGGACCGCCCCTACGAGCAGTACTTC,CASSIRDRPYEQYF
TRBJ2-1,NA,NA,TRBV18,TGTGCCAGCTCACCCGCTAACCAAAATGAGCAGTTCTTC,CASSPANQNEQFF
TRBJ2-1,TRBD2,many,TRBV5-6,TGTGCCAGCAGCCCAAATACGGGACTAGCGGGTGAGCAGTTCTTC,CASSPNTGLAGEQFF
TRBJ2-1,TRBD2,few,TRBV5-1,TGCGCCAGCAGCTTGGTCCAGCGGGGGGATGAGCAGTTCTTC,CASSLVQRGDEQFF